A single TCR beta chain is shown here with its context. The data derive from a study of blood T cell repertoires in COVID-19. Across the whole study: The United States, Italy and Spain supplied acute and convalescent COVID-19 samples. In each case, the material was cDNA or gDNA derived from T cells, B-cell-depleted T cells, or PBMCs.

Authors' data handling: Reference gene primer amplification gave nucleated cell count estimates. The data were produced by immunoSEQ multiplex PCR, yet TCRdb's version contains in-frame clones alone and is incomplete. V and J calls and clone size are as listed in that table; D and trimming were resolved from the DNA. Of more than 65,000 clones listed, just under 80% are singletons. This CDR3 has 18 residues. Deletions cut 1 base from V and 7 bases from J, with 20 bases between. Germline loops: CDR1 LNHDA, CDR2 SQIVND (reference sequence). Sample: peripheral blood. The origin of this receptor is a human donor in a cohort sampled during active COVID-19. The chain joins TRBV19 to TRBJ1-6, with D possibly matching TRBD1 (5 bases). The CDR3 region has the DNA TGTGCCAGTAGTATAGGCTCCGGCGTTGCGGGGCGGAATTCACCCCTCCACTTT. Translation: CASSIGSGVAGRNSPLHF.